The TCR beta chain described here comes from a study of OX40 agonist ivuxolimab in advanced cancers. Study observations and caveats: Relative to CD4+, CD8+ T cells held more expanded clones on average.

Sequenced by immunoSEQ multiplex PCR; TCRdb stores in-frame clones only, minus some. The sample shows 7,500 to 10,000 clones, 65% to 80% of them seen only once. This clone was seen a handful of times. Its antigen is not identified. This CDR3 has 13 amino acids. V was clipped by 5 bases and J by 6 bases, with 10 bases between them. Germline CDR1 is MDHEN and CDR2 is SYDVKM. The chain combines TRBV28 with TRBJ1-4; D is perhaps TRBD1 (6 bases). The specimen comprised CD4+ or CD8+ T cells sorted from blood, sampled in a trial of the OX40 agonist ivuxolimab. The clonotype originates from an adult with an advanced solid tumor such as melanoma, head and neck, liver or kidney cancer. CDR3 protein: CASSPTGYEKLFF. CDR3 bases: TGTGCCAGCAGTCCCACAGGGTATGAAAAACTGTTTTTT. Filled out from reference TRBV28 and TRBJ1-4, the complete variable domain reads DVKVTQSSRYLVKRTGEKVFLECVQDMDHENMFWYRQDPGLGLRLIYFSYDVKMKEKGDIPEGYSVSREKKERFSLILESASTNQTSMYLCASSPTGYEKLFFGSGTQLSVL.